The 6 T cell receptor beta chains below all came from one sample that was sequenced in a study of cytomegalovirus exposure and HLA in healthy donors. Measured with immunoSEQ multiplex PCR; TCRdb has only the in-frame clones, and not every one. The table lists more than 150,000 clones, approximately 80% of them singletons. Sample: PBMCs. The receptor set was obtained from a man aged 18 to 30 in good health and CMV-seropositive.

This clone was counted between two and nine times. V usage is TRBV2 and J usage is TRBJ1-2; TRBD1 matches at 8 bases. CDR1 and CDR2 from the germline V gene are SNHLY and FYNNEI. The CDR3 covers 12 residues. The junction had 3 bases not matched to a gene; V was cut back by 8 bases and J by 4 bases. The CDR3 nucleotides read TGTGCCAGCGCTACAGGGGGCTATGGCTACACCTTC. It codes for CASATGGYGYTF.

CDR3 region: CASILTGTEAFF. The CDR3 DNA reads TGTGCCAGCATCCTGACAGGCACTGAAGCTTTCTTT. The chain joins TRBV6-6 to TRBJ1-1, with a weak D call TRBD1 (6 bases). The germline gives CDR1 MNHNY, CDR2 SVGAGI (reference sequence). There are 12 residues in the CDR3. V was shortened by 7 bases and J by 4 bases, with 10 bases between the two germline ends.

J is TRBJ2-1 and V is TRBV19; D remains ambiguous. This CDR3 has 12 amino acids. V was clipped by 3 bases and J by 6 bases, with 6 bases between them. Germline V gene lookup returns CDR1 LNHDA and CDR2 SQIVND (reference sequence). CDR3 DNA: TGTGCCAGTAGTATTTTGAGCAATGAGCAGTTCTTC. It codes for CASSILSNEQFF.

V gene TRBV9 combines with J gene TRBJ2-7; D is perhaps TRBD2 (6 bases). The CDR3 loop spans 14 amino acids. Trimming left V 2 bases short and J 0 bases short, with 9 bases between. CDR1 SGDLS and CDR2 YYNGEE come from the germline V gene. The CDR3 sequence: CASSVGGFSYEQYF. The CDR3 DNA reads as TGTGCCAGCAGCGTCGGGGGTTTCTCCTACGAGCAGTACTTC.

This clone was found once. The chain is built from TRBV2 and TRBJ2-2; 9 bases are a match to TRBD1. V lost 4 bases and J lost 4; bases outside the gene matches: 1. The CDR3 is 14 amino acids. CDR1 and CDR2 from the germline V gene are SNHLY and FYNNEI. CDR3 nucleotide sequence: TGTGCCAGCAGTGGGGGACAGGGCACCGGGGAGCTGTTTTTT. It encodes CASSGGQGTGELFF.

This clone has more than one count but fewer than ten. The CDR3, as DNA: TGTGCCAGCAGTTACCGGGGACACAATCAGCCCCAGCATTTT. Its protein product is CASSYRGHNQPQHF. The J gene is TRBJ1-5, the V gene TRBV6-5, with D perhaps TRBD1 (6 bases). Germline values: CDR1 MNHEY, CDR2 SVGAGI. V lost 2 bases and J 3 bases, leaving 8 bases between the germline ends. The CDR3 totals 14 residues.